One and the same sample provided the 25 T cell receptor beta chains below, sequenced in a study of OX40 agonist ivuxolimab in advanced cancers. Data came from immunoSEQ multiplex PCR; TCRdb stores just in-frame clones and leaves some out. The repertoire holds under 20,000 clones, with 60% to 80% as singletons. Sequences were derived from CD4+ or CD8+ T cells sorted from blood, sampled in a trial of the OX40 agonist ivuxolimab. Receptors were obtained from an adult with an advanced solid tumor such as melanoma, head and neck, liver or kidney cancer.

The V gene is TRBV6-5, the J gene TRBJ2-1; D is uncertain. The CDR3 extends over 13 amino acids. Germline V CDR1 and CDR2: MNHEY, SVGAGI. The germline V and J ends were trimmed by 2 bases and 3 bases, with 5 bases remaining between them. CDR3 bases: TGTGCCAGCAGTTACGCGAACTACAATGAGCAGTTCTTC. Amino acids: CASSYANYNEQFF.

The rearrangement uses TRBV7-2 and TRBJ2-3; D assignment may be TRBD1 or TRBD2 (5 bases each). Germline V lookup: CDR1 SGHTA, CDR2 FQGNSA. The V end lost 11 bases, the J end lost 7 bases, and 19 bases lay between the germline ends. The CDR3 spans 13 residues. CDR3 coding DNA: TGTGCCGCGGTGAGGGGTTGGGCAAATACGCAGTATTTT. Amino acid sequence: CAAVRGWANTQYF. The full variable domain, with the rest looked up from reference TRBV7-2 and TRBJ2-3, is GAGVSQSPSNKVTEKGKDVELRCDPISGHTALYWYRQSLGQGLEFLIYFQGNSAPDKSGLPSDRFSAERTGGSVSTLTIQRTQQEDSAVYLCAAVRGWANTQYFGPGTRLTVL.

V is TRBV6-5 and J is TRBJ1-2; D is unclear. CDR1 MNHEY and CDR2 SVGAGI come from the germline V gene. This CDR3 region has 12 residues. Trimming cost V 6 bases and J 8 bases, with 13 bases left between them. The CDR3 DNA is TGTGCCAGCAGACCCGCCAGTTCCGGCTACACCTTC. Protein sequence: CASRPASSGYTF.

V usage is TRBV28 and J usage is TRBJ2-1, with 13 bases lining up with TRBD2. The CDR3 runs 17 residues. Germline lookup yields CDR1 MDHEN and CDR2 SYDVKM. Trimming at V came to 3 bases and at J to 4 bases, leaving 6 bases not matched to a gene. CDR3: CASSFYGTSGIYNEQFF. The CDR3 DNA reads TGTGCCAGCAGTTTTTACGGGACTAGCGGGATTTACAATGAGCAGTTCTTC.

This clone is labeled as medium-sized. This rearrangement joins TRBV5-4 to TRBJ1-5, with a weak D call TRBD1 (6 bases). Trimming stripped 4 bases from V and 2 bases from J, with 10 bases between. Germline assignment: CDR1 SGHNT and CDR2 YYREEE (reference sequence). The CDR3 runs 14 residues. CDR3 DNA: TGTGCCAGCAGCACTGCAGGGGGCAATCAGCCCCAGCATTTT. It codes for CASSTAGGNQPQHF.

This chain links TRBV30 with TRBJ2-5; weak D call: TRBD1 (6 bases). The ends were cut back, 0 bases at V and 4 bases at J, with 9 bases in the middle. CDR1 is GTSNPN and CDR2 is SVGIG in the germline V gene (reference sequence). The CDR3 is made up of 13 amino acids. CDR3 bases: TGTGCCTGGAGTGTACTAGGGGGAGAGACCCAGTACTTC. Translation gives CAWSVLGGETQYF.

The chain uses TRBV2 and TRBJ2-7; 10 bases match TRBD2. V lost 4 bases and J lost 4; bases outside the gene matches: 7. This CDR3 is 15 amino acids long. Germline V gives CDR1 SNHLY, CDR2 FYNNEI. The CDR3 bases are TGTGCCAGCAGTGCCAGCGGGAGGGCTAATTACGAGCAGTACTTC. Translated: CASSASGRANYEQYF.

For the CDR3, the DNA is TGCGCCAGCAGCCACCGACAGAATGTCAACAATGAGCAGTTCTTC. This codes for CASSHRQNVNNEQFF. This chain joins TRBV4-1 and TRBJ2-1; a weak D match, TRBD1 (5 bases). With 3 bases removed from V and 5 bases from J, the gap between germline ends came to 14 bases. The CDR3 sequence is 15 residues long. Germline loops: CDR1 MGHRA, CDR2 YSYEKL.

V usage is TRBV6-6 and J usage is TRBJ1-4; D is ambiguous. CDR3 size: 14 residues. Germline loops: CDR1 MNHNY, CDR2 SVGAGI (reference sequence). Trimming removed 1 base from V and 7 bases from J, with 10 bases in between. The CDR3 coding sequence is TGTGCCAGCAGTTACTTGGAAGGCGGTGAAAAACTGTTTTTT. Translated: CASSYLEGGEKLFF.

J is TRBJ1-5 and V is TRBV6-6; the D gene is possibly TRBD1 (6 bases). The CDR3 spans 14 residues. Looked up from germline, CDR1 is MNHNY and CDR2 is SVGAGI (reference sequence). The V and J ends lost 7 bases and 6 bases respectively, with 16 bases between them. CDR3 DNA sequence: TGTGCCAGCACCTCGGGGCCGACAGGTCAGCCCCAGCATTTT. This encodes CASTSGPTGQPQHF.

The rearrangement links TRBV6-1 to TRBJ2-3, with 8 positions matching TRBD1. Germline V gene sequence: CDR1 MNHNS, CDR2 SASEGT. V shed 8 bases, J shed 2 bases, and the junction held 6 bases outside the gene matches. The CDR3 runs 14 residues. The CDR3 protein is CASWPDRVTDTQYF. The CDR3, as DNA: TGTGCCAGCTGGCCGGACAGGGTCACAGATACGCAGTATTTT.

In this sample, this clone is medium-sized. The V call is TRBV28, the J call TRBJ1-4; D gene unclear. The CDR3 has 15 residues. Trimming removed 1 base at V and 8 bases at J, with 14 bases between. CDR1 is MDHEN, CDR2 SYDVKM, per germline. As DNA, the CDR3 is TGTGCCAGCAGTTTATTCGGCAGGTCGGGAGAAAAACTGTTTTTT. It yields the protein CASSLFGRSGEKLFF. Using reference TRBV28 and TRBJ1-4 for the parts outside the CDR3, the full variable domain is DVKVTQSSRYLVKRTGEKVFLECVQDMDHENMFWYRQDPGLGLRLIYFSYDVKMKEKGDIPEGYSVSREKKERFSLILESASTNQTSMYLCASSLFGRSGEKLFFGSGTQLSVL.

This clone was seen once. This chain joins TRBV11-2 and TRBJ2-7; 7 nucleotides agree with TRBD2. Germline V lookup: CDR1 SGHAT, CDR2 FQNNGV. The CDR3 runs to 16 residues. J was trimmed by 3 bases and V by 5 bases; bases with no gene match: 13. The chain's CDR3 is CASSPNLGREFYEQYF. CDR3 DNA sequence: TGTGCCAGCAGCCCCAACCTGGGGCGGGAGTTCTACGAGCAGTACTTC.

The CDR3, as DNA: TGTGCCAGCAGCCGACAGGGTACTATAGCTAACTATGGCTACACCTTC. It codes for CASSRQGTIANYGYTF. The gene calls are TRBV11-2 and TRBJ1-2; 7 positions agree with TRBD1. With 5 bases clipped from V and 0 bases from J, the junction kept 9 bases outside the gene matches. Germline V CDR1 and CDR2: SGHAT, FQNNGV. The CDR3 spans 16 residues.

V usage is TRBV7-9 and J usage is TRBJ2-2, with TRBD2 matching 12 bases. This CDR3 is built from 15 residues. The trim removed 4 bases at V and 6 bases at J, leaving 3 bases unmatched. CDR1 is SEHNR and CDR2 is FQNEAQ in the germline V gene (reference sequence). The CDR3 sequence: CASSSSGRAAGELFF. The CDR3 bases are TGTGCCAGCAGCTCTAGCGGGAGGGCCGCCGGGGAGCTGTTTTTT.

As for this clone: A read error is likely here: a far larger clone is one base away. The chain combines TRBV4-2 with TRBJ2-6; D gene uncertain. CDR1 is LGHNA and CDR2 is YNFKEQ in the germline V gene. The CDR3 totals 15 residues. V shed 1 base and J shed 0 bases, with 4 bases lying between them. CDR3 sequence (DNA): TGTGCCAGCAGCCAAGCGTACTCTGGGGCCAACGTCCTGACTTTC. It specifies CASSQAYSGANVLTF.

The gene calls are TRBV10-2 and TRBJ2-5; D gene unclear. Germline CDR1 reads WSHSY; CDR2 reads SAAADI. The ends were cut back, 6 bases at V and 1 base at J, with 12 bases in the middle. The CDR3 loop spans 14 amino acids. CDR3 residues: CASRALPVQETQYF. Here the CDR3 DNA reads TGCGCCAGCAGAGCTCTCCCAGTCCAAGAGACCCAGTACTTC.

The chain has TRBV7-9 and TRBJ2-2, with TRBD2 matching 14 bases. Germline V CDR1 and CDR2: SEHNR, FQNEAQ (reference sequence). The CDR3 is made up of 18 amino acids. Losses at the gene ends were 1 base for V and 6 bases for J; bases not matched to a gene: 7. CDR3 DNA sequence: TGTGCCAGCAGCTTAGTGGGACTAGCGGGAGTAATGGCCGGGGAGCTGTTTTTT. It specifies CASSLVGLAGVMAGELFF.

This clone is judged medium-sized (0.01 to 0.1%). The chain employs TRBV27 and TRBJ1-5; unclear D gene. The V and J ends lost 3 bases and 1 base respectively, with 7 bases between them. Looked up from germline, CDR1 is MNHEY and CDR2 is SMNVEV (reference sequence). The CDR3 spans 14 residues. CDR3 bases: TGTGCCAGCAGTTTGGCGGACAGCAATCAGCCCCAGCATTTT. This encodes CASSLADSNQPQHF.

This chain links TRBV6-6 with TRBJ2-7; D is unresolved. The CDR3 sequence is 13 residues long. Germline assignment: CDR1 MNHNY and CDR2 SVGAGI (reference sequence). Trimming left V 2 bases short and J 2 bases short, with 7 bases between. The CDR3 sequence: CASSYEATYEQYF. The DNA for the CDR3 is TGTGCCAGCAGTTACGAGGCTACCTACGAGCAGTACTTC.

V and J are TRBV7-8 and TRBJ2-3; no reliable D call. Trimming removed 5 bases from V and 0 bases from J, with 15 bases in between. The CDR3 runs to 16 residues. CDR1 is SGHVS and CDR2 is FQNEAQ in the germline V gene. CDR3 coding DNA: TGTGCCAGCAGCCCTTACTACAGAGAGAGCACAGATACGCAGTATTTT. Translation gives CASSPYYRESTDTQYF.

Only a few counts were recorded for this clone. The rearrangement uses TRBV29-1 and TRBJ1-1; no firm D call. This CDR3 contains 12 residues. Germline-derived CDR1 and CDR2 are SQVTM and ANQGSEA. Trimming shortened V by 5 bases and J by 4 bases, and 11 bases separated the two germline ends. In nucleotides, the CDR3 is TGCAGCGTTATGAAAGGAGGCACTGAAGCTTTCTTT. Amino acids: CSVMKGGTEAFF.

The gene calls are TRBV6-4 and TRBJ2-1, with 9 bases fitting TRBD2. V trimming: 6 bases; J trimming: 6 bases; junction bases outside the gene matches: 6. The CDR3 runs 14 residues. Germline values: CDR1 MRHNA, CDR2 SNTAGT. The CDR3 protein is CASSIAGAVNEQFF. The DNA for the CDR3 is TGTGCCAGCAGCATAGCGGGAGCAGTCAATGAGCAGTTCTTC.

V usage is TRBV6-6 and J usage is TRBJ2-5; tentatively, D is TRBD1 or TRBD2 (5 bases each). CDR3 length equals 14 residues. CDR1 and CDR2 from the germline V gene are MNHNY and SVGAGI (reference sequence). With 0 bases removed from V and 5 bases from J, the gap between germline ends came to 10 bases. This CDR3 is CASSYSNGAETQYF. The CDR3 DNA sequence: TGTGCCAGCAGTTACTCGAACGGGGCGGAGACCCAGTACTTC.

This rearrangement joins TRBV27 to TRBJ1-5; 8 bases match TRBD1. V trimming: 2 bases; J trimming: 4 bases; junction bases outside the gene matches: 7. Germline V lookup: CDR1 MNHEY, CDR2 SMNVEV (reference sequence). The CDR3 totals 16 residues. CDR3 coding DNA: TGTGCCAGCAGTTTAACAGGCAGGGGGCCGAATCAGCCCCAGCATTTT. Translating gives CASSLTGRGPNQPQHF.